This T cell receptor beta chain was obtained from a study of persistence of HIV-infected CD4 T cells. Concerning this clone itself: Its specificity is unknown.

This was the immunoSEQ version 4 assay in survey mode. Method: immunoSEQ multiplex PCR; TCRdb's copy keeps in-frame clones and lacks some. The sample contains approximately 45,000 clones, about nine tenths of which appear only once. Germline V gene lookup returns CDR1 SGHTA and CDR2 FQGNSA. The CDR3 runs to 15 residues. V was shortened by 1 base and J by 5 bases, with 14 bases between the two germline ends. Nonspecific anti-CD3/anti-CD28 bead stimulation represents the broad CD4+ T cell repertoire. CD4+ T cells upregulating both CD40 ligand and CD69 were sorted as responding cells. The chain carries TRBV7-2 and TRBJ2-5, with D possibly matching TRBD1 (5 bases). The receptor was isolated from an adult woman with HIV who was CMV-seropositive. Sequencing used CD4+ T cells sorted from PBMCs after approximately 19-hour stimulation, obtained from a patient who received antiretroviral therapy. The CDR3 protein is CASSLDGRVGETQYF. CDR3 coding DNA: TGTGCCAGCAGCTTAGATGGCAGGGTCGGTGAGACCCAGTACTTC.